This TCR beta chain appears in the sequencing data of a study of T cells after yellow fever vaccination. Findings and limits, study-wide: Re-detected after boosting: most primary clones, 96% of CD4 and 80% to 90% of CD8.

The CDR3 sequence is 12 residues long. CDR1 is SEHNR and CDR2 is FQNEAQ in the germline V gene (reference sequence). The V end lost 3 bases, the J end lost 1 base, and 4 bases lay between the germline ends. This clonotype was seen more than once but under ten times. Its target is unknown. 5'RACE template switching produced TCR cDNA carrying a universal primer site and UMIs. From the 5' RACE reads, TCRdb called clonotypes with MiXCR, one entry per CDR3 protein. This sample has a few hundred thousand distinct CDR3 sequences, with 8.7% found just once. The origin of this receptor is a man aged 18 to 29 who received the YFV17D yellow fever vaccine. V and J are TRBV7-9 and TRBJ2-7; D is unclear. Sequencing used PBMCs, obtained on the day of the first yellow fever vaccination. This chain's CDR3 is CASSFVSYEQYF. The CDR3 DNA is TGTGCCAGCAGCTTCGTGTCCTACGAGCAGTACTTC.